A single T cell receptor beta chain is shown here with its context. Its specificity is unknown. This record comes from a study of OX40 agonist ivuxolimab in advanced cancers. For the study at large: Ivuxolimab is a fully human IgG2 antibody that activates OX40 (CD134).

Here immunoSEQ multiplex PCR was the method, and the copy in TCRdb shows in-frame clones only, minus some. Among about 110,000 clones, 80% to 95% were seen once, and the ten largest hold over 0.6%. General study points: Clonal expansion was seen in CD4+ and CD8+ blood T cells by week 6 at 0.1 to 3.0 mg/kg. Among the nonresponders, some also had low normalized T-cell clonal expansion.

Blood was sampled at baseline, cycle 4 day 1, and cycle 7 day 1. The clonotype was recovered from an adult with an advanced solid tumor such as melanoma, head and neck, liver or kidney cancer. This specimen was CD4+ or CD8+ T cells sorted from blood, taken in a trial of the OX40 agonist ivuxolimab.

CDR3 sequence (DNA): TGTGCCAGCAGCGTAGATGTACTGGGCGGGCCAAGGCACAATGAGCAGTTCTTC. Amino acids: CASSVDVLGGPRHNEQFF. The chain joins TRBV9 to TRBJ2-1, with D possibly matching TRBD2 (5 bases). The CDR3 contains 18 residues. V lost 0 bases to trimming and J lost 5 bases, with 21 bases between them. Germline V lookup: CDR1 SGDLS, CDR2 YYNGEE.